This T cell receptor beta chain was identified during a study of cytomegalovirus exposure and HLA in healthy donors. Broader study findings: One variant, a missense change in DCLRE1C, was linked in a later analysis to TCR beta V- and J-gene trimming. Donors belonging to an Asian-associated ancestry cluster reportedly showed fewer N-insertions in productive TCRs than the approximately 680-donor mean, according to what a later analysis found.

Nobody recorded the CMV serostatus of this donor. Details on this clone: The target antigen is unknown.

From germline, CDR1 is MNHNY and CDR2 SVGAGI (reference sequence). The CDR3 spans 13 residues. V gave up 6 bases and J gave up 10 bases, with 18 bases separating them. PCR was performed using 60 Vbeta and 13 Jbeta primers. Generated by immunoSEQ multiplex PCR, the TCRdb table keeps only in-frame clones and is missing some. This table has approximately 140,000 clones, around 75% appearing once. This clonotype was obtained from a human donor in good health. The V call is TRBV6-6, the J call TRBJ1-2; D not resolved. The specimen sequenced was PBMCs. CDR3 DNA: TGTGCCAGCAGATCGCAAGGAGGCAGCACCTACACCTTC. It specifies CASRSQGGSTYTF.